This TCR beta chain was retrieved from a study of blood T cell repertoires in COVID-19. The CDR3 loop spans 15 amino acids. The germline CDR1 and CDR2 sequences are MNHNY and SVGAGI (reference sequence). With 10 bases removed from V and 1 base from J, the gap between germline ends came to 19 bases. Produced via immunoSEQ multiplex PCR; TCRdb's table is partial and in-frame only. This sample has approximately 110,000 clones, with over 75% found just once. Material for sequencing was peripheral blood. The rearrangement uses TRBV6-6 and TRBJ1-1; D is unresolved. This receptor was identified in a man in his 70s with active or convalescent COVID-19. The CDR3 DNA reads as TGTGCCACCATAGCGGAGGGCTCGAAGAACACTGAAGCTTTCTTT. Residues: CATIAEGSKNTEAFF.